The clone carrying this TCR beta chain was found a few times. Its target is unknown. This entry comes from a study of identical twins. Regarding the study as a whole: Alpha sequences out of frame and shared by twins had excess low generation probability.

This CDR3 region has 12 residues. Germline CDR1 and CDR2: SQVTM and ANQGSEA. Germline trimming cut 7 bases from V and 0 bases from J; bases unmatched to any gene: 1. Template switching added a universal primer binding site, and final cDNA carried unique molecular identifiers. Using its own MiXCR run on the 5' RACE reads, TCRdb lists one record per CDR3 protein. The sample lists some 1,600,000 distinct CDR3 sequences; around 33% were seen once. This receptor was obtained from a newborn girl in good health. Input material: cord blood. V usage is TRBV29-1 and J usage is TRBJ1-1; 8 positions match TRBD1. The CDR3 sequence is CSGDRLNTEAFF. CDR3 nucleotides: TGCAGCGGGGACAGGCTGAACACTGAAGCTTTCTTT.